This TCR beta chain was profiled in a study of T-cell reconstitution after alpha-beta-depleted transplantation in children. Unique molecular identifiers featured in how the TCRbeta library was prepared. TCRdb ran MiXCR on the PCR reads and lists one entry per CDR3 protein. The sample includes roughly 500,000 distinct CDR3 sequences, around 20% of them seen just once. This clonotype has just one count. V lost 4 bases and J lost 9; bases outside the gene matches: 7. The CDR3 is made up of 15 amino acids. The germline CDR1 and CDR2 sequences are KGHDR and SFDVKD. The receptor was derived from a human donor who donated a stem cell graft to a child with acute lymphoblastic leukemia. The rearrangement uses TRBV24-1 and TRBJ2-1; TRBD2 matches 11 bases. Source: PBMCs from the stem cell graft donor, taken from the stem cell graft. CDR3: CATSDILAGEPEQFF. The CDR3 nucleotides are TGTGCCACCAGTGACATACTAGCGGGAGAACCTGAGCAGTTCTTC.